The 17 T cell receptor beta chains reported below all come from one sample, sequenced in a study of CD8 T cells in ankylosing spondylitis. Each CDR3 protein gets one entry after TCRdb re-called the 5' RACE reads with MiXCR. This table holds about 250,000 distinct CDR3 sequences, roughly 18% found once. The sequencing input was blood, either unsorted or a sorted T cell fraction (not recorded which). These receptors were obtained from a male donor with ankylosing spondylitis or in good health (not recorded which).

The chain links TRBV6-2 or TRBV6-3 to TRBJ2-7; D is possibly TRBD1 or TRBD2 (5 bases each). This CDR3 spans 14 amino acids. V was pared by 2 bases and J by 5 bases, with 13 bases between. Per germline, CDR1 MNHEY and CDR2 SVGEGT. CDR3 loop: CASSYGTLSDEQYF. The CDR3 nucleotides read TGTGCCAGCAGTTACGGGACCCTTTCCGACGAGCAGTACTTC.

With regard to this clonotype: One end of the junction fails to match germline, which may point to a read error. The chain has TRBV6-5 and TRBJ2-2, with a possible D match to TRBD1 (6 bases). The CDR3 extends over 15 amino acids. Germline assignment: CDR1 MNHEY and CDR2 SVGAGI. The CDR3 loop is CASSYRGHPTGEMFF. CDR3 sequence (DNA): TGTGCCAGCAGTTATAGGGGACACCCCACCGGGGAGATGTTTTTT.

The chain links TRBV3-1 to TRBJ1-1; 7 bases line up with TRBD1. After removal of 3 bases from V and 1 base from J, the junction contained 5 bases not matched to a gene. Germline-derived CDR1 and CDR2 are LGHDT and YNNKEL (reference sequence). This CDR3 is 15 amino acids long. The CDR3 sequence is CASSHLTGTNTEAFF. CDR3 nucleotide sequence: TGTGCCAGCAGCCACCTGACAGGGACGAACACTGAAGCTTTCTTT.

This clonotype was seen a handful of times. This chain connects TRBV4-3 to TRBJ1-4; D is unresolved. This CDR3 comprises 14 residues. The V gene lost 0 bases and the J gene lost 7 bases, with 9 bases spanning the gap. Germline CDR1 reads LGHNA; CDR2 reads YSLEER. The CDR3 is CASSQELGSEKLFF. In DNA form, the CDR3 reads TGCGCCAGCAGCCAAGAGTTAGGTAGTGAAAAACTGTTTTTT.

The chain couples TRBV6-4 to TRBJ1-1; tentatively, D is TRBD1 (6 bases). With 0 bases removed from V and 5 bases from J, the gap between germline ends came to 16 bases. Germline values: CDR1 MRHNA, CDR2 SNTAGT. The CDR3 loop spans 16 amino acids. For the CDR3, the DNA is TGTGCCAGCAGTGACTCGATTGATGGGGGCCGAACTGAAGCTTTCTTT. Protein product: CASSDSIDGGRTEAFF.

In this sample, this clonotype turned up a few times. V and J are TRBV6-2 or TRBV6-3 and TRBJ2-3; D uncertain. Deletions cut 6 bases from V and 2 bases from J, with 12 bases between. This CDR3 has 14 residues. CDR1 is MNHEY, CDR2 SVGEGT, per germline. As DNA, the CDR3 is TGTGCCAGCAGGATTGGACGGACCACAGATACGCAGTATTTT. Its translation: CASRIGRTTDTQYF.

This clonotype has more than one count but fewer than ten. The chain is built from TRBV7-8 and TRBJ2-2, with D hard to call. Germline values: CDR1 SGHVS, CDR2 FQNEAQ. The length of the CDR3 is 17 residues. Trimming pared 2 bases from V and 1 base from J, leaving 14 bases between. CDR3 loop: CASSLPTAGLNTGELFF. The CDR3 region has the DNA TGTGCCAGCAGCTTACCGACCGCCGGATTGAACACCGGGGAGCTGTTTTTT.

V is TRBV20-1 and J is TRBJ2-2; D perhaps matches TRBD2 (5 bases). Per the germline V gene, CDR1 is DFQATT and CDR2 is SNEGSKA (reference sequence). The CDR3 is 13 residues long. V was shortened by 6 bases and J by 4 bases, with 12 bases between the two germline ends. The CDR3 is CSAGASGTGELFF. DNA for the CDR3: TGCAGTGCAGGAGCCAGCGGCACCGGGGAGCTGTTTTTT.

There are a few counts of this clonotype. The chain combines TRBV20-1 with TRBJ2-5; D is undetermined. CDR3 length equals 13 residues. Germline CDR1 DFQATT, CDR2 SNEGSKA (reference sequence). Trimming cost V 0 bases and J 2 bases, with 7 bases left between them. CDR3 bases: TGCAGTGCTAGAGATTTCCGGCAAGAGACCCAGTACTTC. This sequence encodes CSARDFRQETQYF.

The V gene is TRBV9, the J gene TRBJ2-4, with D possibly matching TRBD1 (5 bases). CDR3 length: 13 amino acids. Trimming removed 4 bases at V and 9 bases at J, with 14 bases between. Germline V gene data show CDR1 as SGDLS and CDR2 as YYNGEE. In DNA, the CDR3 is TGTGCCAGCAGCTCCGGTGGTCAGGGCATTCAGTACTTC. Protein: CASSSGGQGIQYF.

Many counts were recorded for this clonotype. The chain links TRBV4-3 to TRBJ2-1; D remains unclear. V was shortened by 0 bases and J by 6 bases, with 6 bases between the two germline ends. Looked up from germline, CDR1 is LGHNA and CDR2 is YSLEER. The CDR3 runs to 13 residues. CDR3 nucleotide sequence: TGCGCCAGCAGCCAAGACCCTGGCAATGAGCAGTTCTTC. Protein product: CASSQDPGNEQFF.

The sample holds many counts of this clonotype. CDR3 protein: CSVFWDMNTEAFF. The DNA of the CDR3 is TGCAGCGTTTTCTGGGATATGAACACTGAAGCTTTCTTT. This chain joins TRBV29-1 and TRBJ1-1; D unclear. V shed 5 bases and J shed 0 bases, with 10 bases lying between them. The germline V gene encodes CDR1 SQVTM and CDR2 ANQGSEA. The CDR3 runs to 13 residues.

In this sample, this clonotype turned up a few times. The chain carries TRBV7-6 and TRBJ2-2; 7 bases line up with TRBD2. This CDR3 has 16 amino acids. CDR1 is SGHVS, CDR2 FNYEAQ, per germline. The V segment lost 4 bases and the J segment 0 bases; nucleotides outside the gene matches: 5. The CDR3 spells CASSSTSDPNTGELFF. DNA for the CDR3: TGTGCCAGCAGCTCCACTAGCGACCCGAACACCGGGGAGCTGTTTTTT.

The V and J genes are TRBV12-3 or TRBV12-4 and TRBJ2-2, with 14 positions matching TRBD2. CDR3 length equals 15 residues. With 5 bases clipped from V and 6 bases from J, the junction kept 2 bases outside the gene matches. The CDR3 bases are TGTGCCAGCAGTGGGACTAGCGGGAGAGCCGGGGAGCTGTTTTTT. Protein sequence: CASSGTSGRAGELFF.

V is TRBV29-1 and J is TRBJ2-1, with 13 bases lining up with TRBD2. After removal of 3 bases from V and 3 bases from J, the junction contained 17 bases not matched to a gene. The CDR3 loop spans 20 amino acids. Looked up from germline, CDR1 is SQVTM and CDR2 is ANQGSEA. CDR3 amino acids: CSVEFHGLAGEGGGYNEQFF. The CDR3 nucleotides are TGCAGCGTTGAGTTTCACGGACTAGCGGGAGAGGGGGGCGGCTACAATGAGCAGTTCTTC.

This clonotype was picked up many times. The genes are TRBV11-2 and TRBJ2-1; D gene ambiguous. The CDR3 is 13 residues long. The V end lost 3 bases, the J end lost 7 bases, and 10 bases lay between the germline ends. Germline CDR1 SGHAT, CDR2 FQNNGV. CDR3 in amino acids: CASSFGLGNEQFF. The CDR3 nucleotides read TGTGCCAGCAGCTTCGGTTTGGGTAATGAGCAGTTCTTC.

This clonotype was seen a few times. V gene TRBV7-9 combines with J gene TRBJ2-7; D is unresolved. Trimming removed 3 bases from V and 6 bases from J, with 15 bases in between. Germline V lookup: CDR1 SEHNR, CDR2 FQNEAQ (reference sequence). The CDR3 contains 14 residues. CDR3 protein: CASSFTTAVVEQYF. The CDR3 coding sequence is TGTGCCAGCAGCTTCACAACTGCCGTCGTCGAGCAGTACTTC.